The next 18 T cell receptor beta chains were all read from a single sample in a study of a mutant IDH1 vaccine in newly diagnosed glioma. Time point here: week 11, during vaccination. Each dose delivered 300 ug of mutant IDH1 20-mer peptide subcutaneously with imiquimod. TCRdb's copy holds only in-frame clones and misses some; the assay was immunoSEQ multiplex PCR. Here the sample spans over 55,000 clones, about 84% being singletons. For these TCRs, the target antigens are not known. The specimen comprised PBMCs, sampled from a glioma patient whose treatment included an IDH1 peptide vaccine. Receptors originate from a man younger than 40 with glioma.

The chain is built from TRBV7-7 and TRBJ1-1; no firm D call. Germline V CDR1 and CDR2: SSHAT, FNYEAQ (reference sequence). V was trimmed by 1 base and J by 1 base, leaving 10 bases between them. The CDR3 extends over 15 amino acids. The DNA for the CDR3 is TGTGCCAGCAGCTTAGTTGTCGGAGAGAACACTGAAGCTTTCTTT. This sequence encodes CASSLVVGENTEAFF.

The chain joins TRBV5-1 to TRBJ1-1; D is unresolved. The germline V and J ends were trimmed by 2 bases and 5 bases, with 13 bases remaining between them. This CDR3 is 14 amino acids long. From germline, CDR1 is SGHRS and CDR2 YFSETQ. The DNA of the CDR3 is TGCGCCAGCAGCTTCTCGACAATCGGAACTGAAGCTTTCTTT. As protein: CASSFSTIGTEAFF.

The CDR3 DNA is TGTGCCAGCAGCCCAAACTACAATGAGCAGTTCTTC. This encodes CASSPNYNEQFF. This chain joins TRBV9 and TRBJ2-1, with D hard to call. V gave up 4 bases and J gave up 3 bases, with 5 bases separating them. The CDR3 covers 12 residues. Germline assignment: CDR1 SGDLS and CDR2 YYNGEE.

The chain links TRBV9 to TRBJ2-1; possibly TRBD2 for D (6 bases). V was trimmed by 4 bases and J by 0 bases, leaving 14 bases between them. Looked up from germline, CDR1 is SGDLS and CDR2 is YYNGEE. The CDR3 sequence is 16 residues long. This CDR3 is CASSPPPGSSYNEQFF. The CDR3 DNA sequence: TGTGCCAGCAGCCCCCCACCCGGGAGCTCCTACAATGAGCAGTTCTTC. Full variable domain (remainder filled in from reference TRBV9 and TRBJ2-1): DSGVTQTPKHLITATGQRVTLRCSPRSGDLSVYWYQQSLDQGLQFLIQYYNGEERAKGNILERFSAQQFPDLHSELNLSSLELGDSALYFCASSPPPGSSYNEQFFGPGTRLTVL.

The rearrangement joins TRBV7-8 to TRBJ2-1, with a possible D match to TRBD1 (6 bases). V shed 5 bases and J shed 10 bases, with 15 bases lying between them. CDR1 and CDR2 from the germline V gene are SGHVS and FQNEAQ. The length of the CDR3 is 13 residues. The CDR3 DNA follows: TGTGCCAGCAGCCGCCAAGGACAGAGCGAGCAGTTCTTC. Protein sequence: CASSRQGQSEQFF. Full variable domain (rest looked up from reference TRBV7-8 and TRBJ2-1): GAGVSQSPRYKVAKRGQDVALRCDPISGHVSLFWYQQALGQGPEFLTYFQNEAQLDKSGLPSDRFFAERPEGSVSTLKIQRTQQEDSAVYLCASSRQGQSEQFFGPGTRLTVL.

V and J are TRBV7-3 and TRBJ1-1; 11 bases map to TRBD1. The CDR3 consists of 15 residues. Looked up from germline, CDR1 is SGHTA and CDR2 is FQGTGA. V was clipped by 5 bases and J by 5 bases; unmatched bases: 7. For the CDR3, the DNA is TGTGCCAGCAGCCCTGAAGGGACAGGGGGGACTGAAGCTTTCTTT. Protein: CASSPEGTGGTEAFF.

Written as DNA, the CDR3 is TGTGCCAGCAGTTTCTTGGCAACTTCAAGGGGGCTTGGTTCACCCCTCCACTTT. Translating it yields CASSFLATSRGLGSPLHF. The chain links TRBV28 to TRBJ1-6; 7 bases are shared with TRBD1. The V segment lost 3 bases and the J segment 9 bases; nucleotides outside the gene matches: 17. This CDR3 region has 18 residues. Germline loops: CDR1 MDHEN, CDR2 SYDVKM.

V gene TRBV2 combines with J gene TRBJ2-1, with D possibly called TRBD1 or TRBD2 (5 bases each). The CDR3 contains 14 residues. From germline, CDR1 is SNHLY and CDR2 FYNNEI. V shed 2 bases and J shed 9 bases, with 14 bases lying between them. The CDR3 DNA reads TGTGCCAGCAGTGAAATACGAGGGGATGGTGAGCAGTTCTTC. Translating it yields CASSEIRGDGEQFF.

The CDR3 sequence is CASNSGASYNEQFF. The DNA of the CDR3 is TGTGCCAGTAACTCTGGGGCCTCCTACAATGAGCAGTTCTTC. This sequence joins TRBV19 and TRBJ2-1, with D possibly TRBD1 on 5 matching bases. The V gene's germline CDR1 is LNHDA and CDR2 SQIVND (reference sequence). The CDR3 has 14 residues. Trimming removed 7 bases from V and 0 bases from J, with 10 bases in between.

CDR3 sequence reads: CASSDRREKLFF. The DNA for the CDR3 is TGTGCCAGCAGTGATCGGAGGGAAAAACTGTTTTTT. The V call is TRBV2, the J call TRBJ1-4; D gene unclear. Germline CDR1 is SNHLY and CDR2 is FYNNEI. The CDR3 covers 12 residues. Trimming left V 3 bases short and J 8 bases short, with 7 bases between.

V and J are TRBV15 and TRBJ2-1; 9 nucleotides align to TRBD2. Per the germline V gene, CDR1 is LNHNV and CDR2 is YYDKDF (reference sequence). After removal of 5 bases from V and 2 bases from J, the junction contained 7 bases not matched to a gene. CDR3 length equals 16 residues. The DNA for the CDR3 is TGTGCCACCAGCGGCGGGGGGGGACCCACCTACAATGAGCAGTTCTTC. Encoded protein: CATSGGGGPTYNEQFF.

As to this clone: One junction end disagrees with the germline gene, perhaps due to a read error. The gene calls are TRBV5-1 and TRBJ2-3; 10 bases line up with TRBD2. Germline V gene lookup returns CDR1 SGHRS and CDR2 YFSETQ. This CDR3 spans 16 amino acids. The CDR3 DNA is TGCGCCAGCAGCTTGTCGAGACTAGCGGGCACAGATATGCAGTATTTT. It codes for CASSLSRLAGTDMQYF.

V usage is TRBV4-2 and J usage is TRBJ2-7; 7 bases are a match to TRBD2. Germline CDR1 is LGHNA and CDR2 is YNFKEQ. The J segment lost 2 bases and the V segment lost 1 base, leaving 8 bases of the junction unmatched. CDR3 length: 16 residues. DNA of the CDR3: TGTGCCAGCAGCCAAGGGGCGGGAGCCCTTACCTACGAGCAGTACTTC. Translated, it gives CASSQGAGALTYEQYF.

The V call is TRBV5-1, the J call TRBJ1-4, with no clear D. The length of the CDR3 is 14 residues. V lost 0 bases, J lost 0 bases, and 3 bases lay in between. Germline assignment: CDR1 SGHRS and CDR2 YFSETQ. The CDR3 protein is CASSLGTTNEKLFF. The CDR3 DNA follows: TGCGCCAGCAGCTTGGGGACAACTAATGAAAAACTGTTTTTT. Combining the CDR3 with reference TRBV5-1 and TRBJ1-4 gives the whole variable domain KAGVTQTPRYLIKTRGQQVTLSCSPISGHRSVSWYQQTPGQGLQFLFEYFSETQRNKGNFPGRFSGRQFSNSRSEMNVSTLELGDSALYLCASSLGTTNEKLFFGSGTQLSVL.

This clone was observed a few times. The CDR3: CASSPEAYRDTEAFF. In DNA form, the CDR3 reads TGTGCCAGCAGCCCGGAGGCCTACAGAGACACTGAAGCTTTCTTT. The chain recombines TRBV7-8 with TRBJ1-1; D not certain. The CDR3 extends over 15 amino acids. Trimming took off 5 bases at V and 3 bases at J, with 16 bases between the two ends. Germline V gene sequence: CDR1 SGHVS, CDR2 FQNEAQ.

This rearrangement joins TRBV5-1 to TRBJ2-5; 8 bases line up with TRBD2. Germline assignment: CDR1 SGHRS and CDR2 YFSETQ. The trim removed 2 bases at V and 5 bases at J, leaving 8 bases unmatched. This CDR3 spans 15 amino acids. The DNA for the CDR3 is TGCGCCAGCAGCTTCCGAGCGGGAGAGGGGGAGACCCAGTACTTC. The encoded protein is CASSFRAGEGETQYF. The whole variable domain, filled in from reference TRBV5-1 and TRBJ2-5, reads KAGVTQTPRYLIKTRGQQVTLSCSPISGHRSVSWYQQTPGQGLQFLFEYFSETQRNKGNFPGRFSGRQFSNSRSEMNVSTLELGDSALYLCASSFRAGEGETQYFGPGTRLLVL.

J is TRBJ1-2 and V is TRBV9, with D perhaps TRBD1 (6 bases). This CDR3 is built from 17 residues. Trimming cost V 4 bases and J 4 bases, with 23 bases left between them. Germline-derived CDR1 and CDR2 are SGDLS and YYNGEE. The CDR3 sequence: CASSWTTGQTPFYGYTF. The CDR3 DNA is TGTGCCAGCAGCTGGACGACCGGACAGACTCCTTTCTATGGCTACACCTTC.

The V call is TRBV11-1, the J call TRBJ1-1, with 7 bases matching TRBD1. The CDR3 is 13 residues long. Germline V CDR1 and CDR2: SGHAT, FQDESV (reference sequence). J gave up 4 bases and V 7 bases, and 6 bases lay outside the gene matches. CDR3 in DNA: TGTGCCAGCACACCAGGGGGGGGCACTGAAGCTTTCTTT. Residues: CASTPGGGTEAFF. The full variable domain, in which reference TRBV11-1 and TRBJ1-1 provide the parts outside the CDR3, is EAEVAQSPRYKITEKSQAVAFWCDPISGHATLYWYRQILGQGPELLVQFQDESVVDDSQLPKDRFSAERLKGVDSTLKIQPAELGDSAMYLCASTPGGGTEAFFGQGTRLTVV.